A selection of T cell receptor beta chains follows, all from one sample in a study of OX40 agonist ivuxolimab in advanced cancers. The data were produced by immunoSEQ multiplex PCR, yet TCRdb's version contains in-frame clones alone and is incomplete. The data contain approximately 26,000 clones, roughly four fifths of them singletons. Sequencing was performed on CD4+ or CD8+ T cells sorted from blood, taken in a trial of the OX40 agonist ivuxolimab. The origin of the receptors is an adult with an advanced solid tumor such as melanoma, head and neck, liver or kidney cancer. CDR3s include the opening cysteine and the closing phenylalanine or tryptophan. Each record gives: J gene, clone size, V gene, D gene, CDR3 protein, CDR3 DNA. A D gene is named only where the DNA matches it firmly. Not all rows give a size; the values are once, few, many and, for expanded clones, a class.

>TRBJ1-1|.|TRBV23-1|.
CASSHPRQLNTEAFF
TGCGCCAGCAGTCATCCCAGACAGCTGAACACTGAAGCTTTCTTT
>TRBJ1-6|.|TRBV14|.
CASSSTVLSSYNSPLHF
TGTGCCAGCAGCTCGACAGTTCTGAGCTCCTATAATTCACCCCTCCACTTT
>TRBJ2-1|.|TRBV7-9|.
CASSRGADDEQFF
TGTGCCAGCAGCAGGGGGGCGGACGATGAGCAGTTCTTC
>TRBJ1-1|.|TRBV30|TRBD1
CAWNGWDRENTEAFF
TGTGCCTGGAATGGATGGGACAGAGAGAACACTGAAGCTTTCTTT
>TRBJ1-2|.|TRBV9|TRBD1
CASSTGTGMDGYTF
TGTGCCAGCAGCACCGGGACAGGGATGGATGGCTACACCTTC
>TRBJ2-3|.|TRBV6-4|TRBD2
CASSDSGTSGADTQYF
TGTGCCAGCAGTGACTCGGGGACTAGCGGGGCAGATACGCAGTATTTT
>TRBJ2-3|.|TRBV27|.
CATASDWNTDTQYF
TGTGCCACTGCGTCGGACTGGAACACAGATACGCAGTATTTT
>TRBJ1-2|.|TRBV6-5|.
CASSYSTGLYGYTF
TGTGCCAGCAGTTACTCCACAGGGTTATATGGCTACACCTTC
>TRBJ2-7|.|TRBV2|.
CASSPGSYEQYF
TGTGCCAGCAGCCCAGGGTCCTACGAGCAGTACTTC
>TRBJ1-1|.|TRBV5-1|TRBD1
CASSRTGETEAFF
TGCGCCAGCAGCAGAACAGGGGAAACTGAAGCTTTCTTT
>TRBJ2-7|once|TRBV27|TRBD2
CASSWGGLAGSEQYF
TGTGCCAGCAGTTGGGGGGGACTAGCGGGATCCGAGCAGTACTTC
>TRBJ2-5|.|TRBV29-1|TRBD2
CSAVGRGLYF
TGCAGCGCGGTGGGGAGGGGTCTGTACTTC
>TRBJ1-5|.|TRBV7-9|.
CASSLGGESQPQHF
TGTGCCAGCAGCTTAGGGGGGGAAAGTCAGCCCCAGCATTTT
>TRBJ2-6|.|TRBV2|.
CASSPVLRISGANVLTF
TGTGCCAGCAGTCCAGTGCTCAGGATCTCTGGGGCCAACGTCCTGACTTTC
>TRBJ1-5|.|TRBV7-9|.
CASSPSDLRPQHF
TGTGCCAGCAGCCCCTCCGACCTGCGGCCCCAGCATTTT
>TRBJ2-1|.|TRBV7-6|.
CASSMRVITRVNEQFF
TGTGCCAGCAGCATGAGAGTGATTACTCGTGTTAATGAGCAGTTCTTC
>TRBJ2-1|.|TRBV27|.
CASSLGGYYNEQFF
TGTGCCAGCAGTTTAGGCGGTTACTACAATGAGCAGTTCTTC
>TRBJ1-4|few|TRBV27|.
CASSLSNGKLFF
TGTGCCAGCAGTTTATCGAATGGAAAACTGTTTTTT
>TRBJ1-4|.|TRBV27|TRBD1
CASSARQGGIPTNEKLFF
TGTGCCAGCAGTGCGAGACAGGGGGGGATACCAACTAATGAAAAACTGTTTTTT
>TRBJ1-2|.|TRBV10-2|.
CASSDSGQFGYTF
TGCGCCAGCAGTGATTCCGGACAGTTTGGCTACACCTTC